This TCR beta chain was identified during a study of shared clonotypes between healthy human individuals. CDR1 is MDHEN and CDR2 is SYDVKM in the germline V gene. The V end was cut by 6 bases, the J end by 5 bases, with 10 bases between. CDR3 size: 12 residues. Nashville, Tennessee was home to all donors, each a Caucasian adult. Original methodology: Junction-only immunoSEQ sequences carried no quality scores, so filtering differed. Some clones are missing from TCRdb's copy, which holds only in-frame ones; the method was immunoSEQ multiplex PCR. That table gives V, J and clone size, and the DNA gave D and trimming. The repertoire includes 900,000 to 1,200,000 clones, around three quarters of them detected once, and 0.61% sits in the top ten. This clone was detected only once.

The rearrangement links TRBV28 to TRBJ1-2; D remains ambiguous. Specimen: memory CD4+ T cells from PBMCs. Regarding subset: CD45RA-negative fraction. The clonotype was recovered from a man between 18 and 35 years old in good health. Some clones in this sample may be carry-over from other donors' samples. CDR3 loop: CASSSRRYGYTF. CDR3 coding DNA: TGTGCCAGCAGCTCCCGTAGATATGGCTACACCTTC.